One sample yielded the 30 T cell receptor beta chains listed below, sequenced in a study of neurological immune-mediated disorders. TCRdb itself ran the 5' RACE reads through MiXCR, one entry per CDR3 protein. The table shows about 87,000 distinct CDR3 sequences, with approximately 3.5% occurring only once. Specimen: PBMCs. The source of these receptors is a woman between 50 and 59 years old with multiple sclerosis.

This clonotype was seen many times. The chain is built from TRBV7-8 and TRBJ2-7, with 13 bases that match TRBD2. Germline-derived CDR1 and CDR2 are SGHVS and FQNEAQ. The CDR3 loop spans 15 amino acids. The V segment lost 1 base and the J segment 5 bases; nucleotides outside the gene matches: 2. CDR3 coding DNA: TGTGCCAGCAGCTTAGGGACTAGCGGGGGACACGAGCAGTACTTC. This translates into CASSLGTSGGHEQYF.

This clonotype was seen at least ten times. The chain employs TRBV20-1 and TRBJ2-3; 8 bases are shared with TRBD2. Per germline, CDR1 DFQATT and CDR2 SNEGSKA (reference sequence). Trimming took 5 bases from V and 1 from J; bases not matched to a gene: 5. The CDR3 spans 14 residues. This CDR3 reads CSARGGPRTDTQYF. The DNA of the CDR3 is TGCAGTGCTCGGGGGGGACCTCGCACAGATACGCAGTATTTT.

This clonotype was seen ten or more times. The rearrangement joins TRBV20-1 to TRBJ2-7; D unresolved. CDR3 length equals 13 residues. Germline V gives CDR1 DFQATT, CDR2 SNEGSKA (reference sequence). Trimming shortened V by 1 base and J by 3 bases, and 10 bases separated the two germline ends. The CDR3, as DNA: TGCAGTGCTAGAGTTAGTATGAACTACGAGCAGTACTTC. Translating it yields CSARVSMNYEQYF.

Many counts were recorded for this clonotype. The V gene is TRBV9, the J gene TRBJ1-3; 10 bases align to TRBD1. Germline assignment: CDR1 SGDLS and CDR2 YYNGEE. With 4 bases clipped from V and 4 bases from J, the junction kept 8 bases outside the gene matches. This CDR3 has 16 residues. The CDR3 sequence: CASSIRTGGFGNTIYF. The CDR3 bases are TGTGCCAGCAGCATTCGGACAGGGGGATTCGGAAACACCATATATTTT. Using reference TRBV9 and TRBJ1-3 for the parts outside the CDR3, the full variable domain is DSGVTQTPKHLITATGQRVTLRCSPRSGDLSVYWYQQSLDQGLQFLIQYYNGEERAKGNILERFSAQQFPDLHSELNLSSLELGDSALYFCASSIRTGGFGNTIYFGEGSWLTVV.

This clonotype was detected ten times or more. The chain employs TRBV5-1 and TRBJ2-7, with 9 bases that match TRBD1. V shed 1 base, J shed 5 bases, and the junction held 4 bases outside the gene matches. The CDR3 length is 14 residues. Germline loops: CDR1 SGHRS, CDR2 YFSETQ. DNA of the CDR3: TGCGCCAGCAGCTTGCGACAGGGGGGAGACGAGCAGTACTTC. The encoded protein is CASSLRQGGDEQYF.

This clonotype was seen many times. The chain is built from TRBV7-2 and TRBJ2-2, with D possibly being TRBD2 (6 bases). The CDR3 has 14 residues. Between the trimmed V and J ends, which lost 4 bases and 6 bases, there was a span of 12 bases. CDR1 and CDR2 from the germline V gene are SGHTA and FQGNSA. The CDR3 here is CASSSGLPAGELFF. CDR3 nucleotides: TGTGCCAGCAGCTCCGGACTACCAGCCGGGGAGCTGTTTTTT. Full variable domain (missing parts from reference TRBV7-2 and TRBJ2-2): GAGVSQSPSNKVTEKGKDVELRCDPISGHTALYWYRQSLGQGLEFLIYFQGNSAPDKSGLPSDRFSAERTGGSVSTLTIQRTQQEDSAVYLCASSSGLPAGELFFGEGSRLTVL.

There are many counts of this clonotype. The chain combines TRBV7-6 with TRBJ2-7; 9 nucleotides match TRBD1. Germline CDR1 and CDR2: SGHVS and FNYEAQ. CDR3 length: 12 amino acids. V shed 8 bases, J shed 5 bases, and the junction held 4 bases outside the gene matches. The CDR3 nucleotides are TGTGCCAGCCTGGGACAGGGAAACGAGCAGTACTTC. It encodes CASLGQGNEQYF.

This clonotype was recorded at least ten times. The V and J genes are TRBV5-1 and TRBJ1-1, with TRBD1 as a possible D gene (5 bases). Trimming removed 7 bases from V and 5 bases from J, with 9 bases in between. Looked up from germline, CDR1 is SGHRS and CDR2 is YFSETQ. There are 11 residues in the CDR3. The CDR3 bases are TGCGCCAGCCGGGGGGAAACTGAAGCTTTCTTT. It specifies CASRGETEAFF.

This clonotype has a count of ten or more. The V call is TRBV12-3 or TRBV12-4, the J call TRBJ1-1; D perhaps matches TRBD1 (5 bases). V was clipped by 7 bases and J by 3 bases, with 6 bases between them. The CDR3 consists of 11 residues. The CDR3 spells CASKGDTEAFF. As DNA, the CDR3 is TGTGCCAGCAAAGGGGACACTGAAGCTTTCTTT.

This clonotype was detected ten times or more. The chain links TRBV20-1 to TRBJ1-2, with TRBD1 identical over 7 bases. CDR1 is DFQATT and CDR2 is SNEGSKA in the germline V gene (reference sequence). The CDR3 has 14 amino acids. V was pared by 4 bases and J by 4 bases, with 9 bases of the junction left unmatched. The chain's CDR3 is CSATDRATSYGYTF. The CDR3 bases are TGCAGTGCTACCGACAGGGCCACCTCCTATGGCTACACCTTC.

This clonotype appeared many times. The rearrangement joins TRBV14 to TRBJ2-3; no reliable D call. Germline lookup yields CDR1 SGHDN and CDR2 FVKESK. V was trimmed by 0 bases and J by 3 bases, leaving 7 bases between them. The CDR3 covers 14 residues. The CDR3 DNA is TGTGCCAGCAGCCAAGACTGGGGTACAGATACGCAGTATTTT. Residues: CASSQDWGTDTQYF.

In its sample, this clonotype was seen many times. J is TRBJ2-3 and V is TRBV28; TRBD2 matches at 15 bases. Germline CDR1 and CDR2: MDHEN and SYDVKM. With V trimmed by 5 bases and J by 5 bases, 11 bases remained unmatched. The CDR3 totals 18 residues. CDR3: CASSVPQLGLAGGDTQYF. Written as DNA, the CDR3 is TGTGCCAGCAGTGTACCCCAACTGGGACTAGCGGGGGGAGATACGCAGTATTTT.

This clonotype was seen many times. The CDR3 reads CASSYPTSGGYGELFF. The CDR3 coding sequence is TGTGCCAGCAGTTACCCGACTAGCGGGGGATATGGGGAGCTGTTTTTT. The chain employs TRBV12-3 or TRBV12-4 and TRBJ2-2, with 12 bases aligning to TRBD2. The V segment lost 4 bases and the J segment 8 bases; nucleotides outside the gene matches: 8. The CDR3 covers 16 residues.

This clonotype was recorded at least ten times. The chain is built from TRBV6-2 or TRBV6-3 and TRBJ1-5; D uncertain. Germline assignment: CDR1 MNHEY and CDR2 SVGEGT. The CDR3 loop spans 14 amino acids. Trimming removed 4 bases at V and 6 bases at J, with 13 bases between. CDR3 sequence reads: CASSSPRIPQPQHF. In DNA, the CDR3 is TGTGCCAGCAGTTCTCCCCGCATTCCTCAGCCCCAGCATTTT.

The table lists this clonotype with many counts. V gene TRBV12-3 or TRBV12-4 combines with J gene TRBJ2-7; D is possibly TRBD2 (6 bases). V was clipped by 3 bases and J by 3 bases, with 12 bases between them. This CDR3 has 14 residues. For the CDR3, the DNA is TGTGCCAGCAGTTTTGGGGGGAGAGGCTACGAGCAGTACTTC. Translating gives CASSFGGRGYEQYF.

This clonotype was recorded many times. The chain recombines TRBV12-3 or TRBV12-4 with TRBJ2-7; D is unresolved. V shed 1 base and J shed 3 bases, with 7 bases lying between them. The CDR3 loop spans 13 amino acids. DNA for the CDR3: TGTGCCAGCAGTTTAGGGGGTCGCTACGAGCAGTACTTC. This sequence encodes CASSLGGRYEQYF.

The sample holds many counts of this clonotype. The chain has TRBV20-1 and TRBJ2-1; 9 bases align to TRBD2. CDR1 DFQATT and CDR2 SNEGSKA come from the germline V gene (reference sequence). V lost 4 bases and J lost 4; bases outside the gene matches: 11. This CDR3 has 16 amino acids. The chain's CDR3 is CSATFSGGPSYNEQFF. The CDR3 DNA follows: TGCAGTGCTACTTTCAGCGGGGGGCCATCTTACAATGAGCAGTTCTTC.

This clonotype was found many times. This rearrangement joins TRBV10-3 to TRBJ2-1; TRBD1 or TRBD2 may be the D gene (6 bases each). Trimming pared 7 bases from V and 2 bases from J, leaving 15 bases between. CDR1 and CDR2 from the germline V gene are ENHRY and SYGVKD. There are 15 residues in the CDR3. DNA of the CDR3: TGTGCCATCATGCTGGGGGGCGCTACCTACAATGAGCAGTTCTTC. The encoded protein is CAIMLGGATYNEQFF.

This clonotype was counted ten times or more. This chain links TRBV7-2 with TRBJ2-2, with D perhaps matching TRBD1 or TRBD2 (5 bases each). The germline gives CDR1 SGHTA, CDR2 FQGNSA. The ends were cut back, 3 bases at V and 4 bases at J, with 12 bases in the middle. The CDR3 covers 15 residues. The CDR3 sequence is CASSFGDRSTGELFF. CDR3 bases: TGTGCCAGCAGCTTTGGGGACCGCAGCACCGGGGAGCTGTTTTTT.

The chain links TRBV19 to TRBJ1-1, with 9 nucleotides matching TRBD1. CDR1 LNHDA and CDR2 SQIVND come from the germline V gene (reference sequence). V lost 3 bases, J lost 4 bases, and 6 bases stayed unmatched. The CDR3 runs to 15 residues. CDR3 protein: CASSMPQGAGTEAFF. The DNA of the CDR3 is TGTGCCAGTAGTATGCCACAGGGGGCGGGCACTGAAGCTTTCTTT.

This clonotype was detected many times. The chain combines TRBV20-1 with TRBJ1-4; 10 bases agree with TRBD1. Germline V lookup: CDR1 DFQATT, CDR2 SNEGSKA (reference sequence). CDR3 length equals 14 residues. With 6 bases clipped from V and 4 bases from J, the junction kept 5 bases outside the gene matches. Written as DNA, the CDR3 is TGCAGTGCCTCCGGGACAGGGGTTAATGAAAAACTGTTTTTT. This codes for CSASGTGVNEKLFF.

This clonotype was counted many times. This rearrangement joins TRBV9 to TRBJ2-2; perhaps D is TRBD1 or TRBD2 (5 bases each). Germline assignment: CDR1 SGDLS and CDR2 YYNGEE. Trimming removed 3 bases from V and 3 bases from J, with 12 bases in between. This CDR3 has 15 amino acids. The CDR3 DNA reads as TGTGCCAGCAGCGCCGAGGGGTTGGACACCGGGGAGCTGTTTTTT. This translates into CASSAEGLDTGELFF.

This clonotype has at least ten counts. The V call is TRBV6-5, the J call TRBJ2-5; perhaps TRBD2 as D (5 bases). This CDR3 comprises 16 residues. V dropped 0 bases and J dropped 5 bases, with 16 bases sitting between them. The germline V gene encodes CDR1 MNHEY and CDR2 SVGAGI. This CDR3 reads CASSYSARTPRETQYF. CDR3 DNA sequence: TGTGCCAGCAGTTACTCGGCGCGGACTCCTCGGGAGACCCAGTACTTC.

The table lists this clonotype with many counts. This may stem from a read error, because a much larger clone lies one nucleotide away. The rearrangement uses TRBV7-9 and TRBJ1-2, with 8 positions matching TRBD1. The trim removed 5 bases at V and 6 bases at J, leaving 2 bases unmatched. This CDR3 comprises 12 residues. CDR1 is SEHNR, CDR2 FQNEAQ, per germline (reference sequence). CDR3 sequence: CASSTQGDGYTF. In DNA form, the CDR3 reads TGTGCCAGCAGCACACAGGGGGATGGCTACACCTTC.

This clonotype was recorded a few times. The chain carries TRBV10-2 and TRBJ2-7; D ambiguous. Germline CDR1 WSHSY, CDR2 SAAADI. This CDR3 is built from 15 residues. With 3 bases removed from V and 7 bases from J, the gap between germline ends came to 19 bases. The CDR3 nucleotides are TGCGCCAGCAGTGATTATGGCCAAGCGATCAAAGAGCAGTACTTC. Protein sequence: CASSDYGQAIKEQYF.

This clonotype was picked up many times. The J gene is TRBJ2-3, the V gene TRBV2; D is ambiguous. Germline V gives CDR1 SNHLY, CDR2 FYNNEI. V was pared by 10 bases and J by 0 bases, with 17 bases between. CDR3 length: 15 residues. In DNA, the CDR3 is TGTGCCACCAAAGCCCTTTTTTCTAGCACAGATACGCAGTATTTT. Its translation is CATKALFSSTDTQYF.

This clonotype was detected many times. Germline and junction disagree at one end, which may indicate a read error. The chain has TRBV12-3 or TRBV12-4 and TRBJ2-3; unclear D gene. This CDR3 region has 14 residues. CDR3 nucleotide sequence: TGTGCCAGCACCGTATTATCCCGTATAGATCCGCAGTATTTT. Translating it yields CASTVLSRIDPQYF.

This clonotype was recorded many times. J is TRBJ2-1 and V is TRBV12-3 or TRBV12-4, with D maybe TRBD1 (6 bases). This CDR3 is built from 12 residues. V was cut by 2 bases and J by 12 bases, with 11 bases left in between. CDR3 DNA sequence: TGTGCCAGCAGTTTACCAAAACAGGGGCAGTTCTTC. As protein: CASSLPKQGQFF.

There are many counts of this clonotype. J is TRBJ2-4 and V is TRBV7-2, with D possibly being TRBD1 (5 bases). Between the trimmed V and J ends, which lost 2 bases and 6 bases, there was a span of 8 bases. Germline CDR1 and CDR2: SGHTA and FQGNSA. There are 13 residues in the CDR3. This CDR3 is CASSLIQGNIQYF. CDR3 DNA sequence: TGTGCCAGCAGCTTAATCCAGGGAAACATTCAGTACTTC.

This clonotype was observed many times. CDR3 DNA: TGCAGTGCTAGAGATCGGGGTATAGGCAATCAGCCCCAGCATTTT. Its protein product is CSARDRGIGNQPQHF. The chain couples TRBV20-1 to TRBJ1-5; D remains unclear. Germline V gene lookup returns CDR1 DFQATT and CDR2 SNEGSKA (reference sequence). The CDR3 loop spans 15 amino acids. Trimming cost V 0 bases and J 2 bases, with 11 bases left between them.